One sample yielded the 7 T cell receptor beta chains listed below, sequenced in a study of cytomegalovirus exposure and HLA in healthy donors. 13 Jbeta primers and 60 Vbeta primers were used for the PCR. Sequencing used immunoSEQ multiplex PCR; TCRdb keeps in-frame clones, though not all of them. The sample lists about 35,000 clones, around 84% seen once, with around 3.6% in the top ten. The material sequenced was PBMCs. The receptors were sampled from a young woman in good health and CMV-seronegative.

The CDR3 loop is CASSLALAAYNSPLHF. DNA for the CDR3: TGTGCCAGCAGCTTAGCTTTAGCAGCCTATAATTCACCCCTCCACTTT. The rearrangement links TRBV7-2 to TRBJ1-6; no clear D. The CDR3 sequence is 16 residues long. Germline CDR1 and CDR2: SGHTA and FQGNSA. V was pared by 0 bases and J by 2 bases, with 8 bases between.

The chain couples TRBV6-6 to TRBJ1-1; TRBD1 matches at 7 bases. Germline lookup yields CDR1 MNHNY and CDR2 SVGAGI (reference sequence). CDR3 size: 13 residues. The V and J ends lost 6 bases and 5 bases, in that order; junction bases with no gene match: 6. CDR3 amino acids: CASSLDRETEAFF. The DNA for the CDR3 is TGTGCCAGCAGCCTAGACAGGGAGACTGAAGCTTTCTTT.

This clone was detected a few times. V usage is TRBV9 and J usage is TRBJ2-1; 12 nucleotides match TRBD2. In germline, CDR1 is SGDLS, CDR2 YYNGEE. V gave up 4 bases and J gave up 5 bases; unmatched junction bases: 7. The CDR3 extends over 16 amino acids. DNA for the CDR3: TGTGCCAGCAGCTCGCGGACTAGCGGGACCCACAATGAGCAGTTCTTC. Translated, it gives CASSSRTSGTHNEQFF.

This clone was counted between two and nine times. The CDR3 DNA sequence: TGTGCCAGCAGCTTAGTCGGGGGAAACTACGAGCAGTACTTC. Translating it yields CASSLVGGNYEQYF. This chain joins TRBV7-2 and TRBJ2-7, with D possibly being TRBD2 (6 bases). Germline values: CDR1 SGHTA, CDR2 FQGNSA. Trimming pared 1 base from V and 3 bases from J, leaving 10 bases between. This CDR3 contains 14 residues.

This clone showed up just once. The chain carries TRBV23-1 and TRBJ2-2, with 10 positions matching TRBD2. TRBV23-1 qualifies as an ORF whose function is uncertain. Trimming cost V 4 bases and J 4 bases; bases outside gene matches: 3. The CDR3 is 15 residues long. The CDR3 reads CASSRIAGGTGELFF. CDR3 nucleotide sequence: TGCGCCAGCAGTCGGATAGCGGGAGGCACCGGGGAGCTGTTTTTT.

The chain recombines TRBV7-9 with TRBJ1-4; 7 bases map to TRBD1. With V trimmed by 4 bases and J by 6 bases, 5 bases remained unmatched. The CDR3 loop spans 14 amino acids. Germline CDR1 SEHNR, CDR2 FQNEAQ (reference sequence). The CDR3 protein is CASSSTGAHEKLFF. Written as DNA, the CDR3 is TGTGCCAGCAGCTCCACAGGGGCCCATGAAAAACTGTTTTTT.

The chain joins TRBV4-2 to TRBJ1-1; maybe TRBD1 (5 bases). The CDR3 length is 19 residues. Trimming stripped 0 bases from V and 2 bases from J, with 22 bases between. The germline CDR1 and CDR2 sequences are LGHNA and YNFKEQ. This chain's CDR3 is CASSQDWGKLIGENTEAFF. In DNA form, the CDR3 reads TGTGCCAGCAGCCAAGATTGGGGAAAATTGATAGGGGAAAACACTGAAGCTTTCTTT.